These 21 T cell receptor beta chains were sequenced from one sample in a study of breast tumors, draining lymph nodes, adjacent tissues. One entry per CDR3 protein, called by TCRdb with MiXCR from the multiplex PCR reads. The sample includes around 290,000 distinct CDR3 sequences, over 30% of them seen just once. The lymph nodes were axillary draining lymph nodes from breast cancer patients. The material sequenced was axillary lymph node tissue. The receptor source for this set is a female donor with breast cancer. Some clones in this sample may be carry-over from other donors' samples.

Worth noting for this clonotype: Since a much larger clone is just one base distant, this may be a read error. The V gene is TRBV5-1, the J gene TRBJ2-7; a weak D match, TRBD2 (5 bases). Germline values: CDR1 SGHRS, CDR2 YFSETQ. The CDR3 has 12 amino acids. The CDR3 bases are TGCGCCAGCAGCCTGCCCTATGGGGAGCACTACTTC. Its protein product is CASSLPYGEHYF.

This clonotype appeared many times. This rearrangement joins TRBV10-3 to TRBJ2-5; no definite D call. Germline CDR1 and CDR2: ENHRY and SYGVKD. V was cut by 2 bases and J by 4 bases, with 5 bases left in between. The CDR3 covers 12 residues. The CDR3 loop reads CAISEDGETQYF. The CDR3 nucleotides read TGTGCCATCAGTGAGGATGGAGAGACCCAGTACTTC.

This chain connects TRBV7-8 to TRBJ1-1; TRBD1 agrees at 8 bases. This CDR3 has 17 residues. Germline assignment: CDR1 SGHVS and CDR2 FQNEAQ. Trimming cost V 2 bases and J 6 bases; bases outside gene matches: 14. The CDR3 DNA follows: TGTGCCAGCAGCTTAAGGTTAATCGGTCAGGGGGCCCCTGAAGCTTTCTTT. Its protein product is CASSLRLIGQGAPEAFF.

This clonotype was recorded at least ten times. V and J are TRBV12-3 or TRBV12-4 and TRBJ2-1; 9 nucleotides agree with TRBD2. This CDR3 region has 17 residues. V trimming: 1 base; J trimming: 3 bases; junction bases outside the gene matches: 7. Here the CDR3 reads CASSLGTSVEHYNEQFF. CDR3 sequence (DNA): TGTGCCAGCAGTTTAGGGACTAGCGTAGAACACTACAATGAGCAGTTCTTC.

This clonotype was counted at least ten times. V is TRBV10-3 and J is TRBJ2-3; D is perhaps TRBD2 (6 bases). The V gene's germline CDR1 is ENHRY and CDR2 SYGVKD. The CDR3 is 15 amino acids. Trimming removed 2 bases from V and 1 base from J, with 10 bases in between. The CDR3 here is CAISELGGGTDTQYF. The DNA of the CDR3 is TGTGCCATCAGTGAGCTAGGAGGGGGCACAGATACGCAGTATTTT.

This clonotype was counted ten times or more. CDR3 loop: CASRAAGLHGYTF. CDR3 sequence (DNA): TGTGCCAGCAGGGCCGCGGGGCTGCATGGCTACACCTTC. V gene TRBV12-3 or TRBV12-4 combines with J gene TRBJ1-2; maybe TRBD1 (5 bases). Trimming shortened V by 6 bases and J by 6 bases, and 14 bases separated the two germline ends. The CDR3 spans 13 residues.

With respect to this clonotype: It may be a read error: a sequence one base away is much more abundant. This sequence joins TRBV12-5 and TRBJ2-7, with TRBD2 as a possible D gene (6 bases). Germline V CDR1 and CDR2: LGHNT, FRNRAP. This CDR3 is 16 amino acids long. CDR3 sequence reads: CASGLGLGAGLYEQCF. For the CDR3, the DNA is TGTGCTAGTGGTTTGGGCCTAGGGGCAGGACTATACGAGCAGTGCTTC.

The table lists this clonotype with a few counts. J is TRBJ2-7 and V is TRBV3-1; no clear D gene. The CDR3 runs to 15 residues. V was pared by 0 bases and J by 0 bases, with 9 bases between. Germline V lookup: CDR1 LGHDT, CDR2 YNNKEL (reference sequence). In nucleotides, the CDR3 is TGTGCCAGCAGCCAAGATTACGGCCACTCCTACGAGCAGTACTTC. Translation: CASSQDYGHSYEQYF.

In this sample, this clonotype turned up a few times. The chain is built from TRBV6-2 or TRBV6-3 and TRBJ2-5, with 12 bases identical to TRBD2. The CDR3 spans 17 residues. Germline V CDR1 and CDR2: MNHEY, SVGEGT. With V trimmed by 6 bases and J by 2 bases, 10 bases remained unmatched. DNA of the CDR3: TGTGCCAGCAGAAGCCGGGGACTAGCGGGTGGTCAAGAGACCCAGTACTTC. Its translation is CASRSRGLAGGQETQYF.

About this clonotype itself: One base away lies a much larger clone, so this may be a sequencing read error. J is TRBJ2-3 and V is TRBV7-8, with TRBD2 identical over 7 bases. Germline CDR1 reads SGHVS; CDR2 reads FQNEAQ. The CDR3 is made up of 14 amino acids. The V gene end was trimmed by 8 bases and the J gene end by 7 bases; junction bases not matched to a gene: 12. CDR3 amino acids: CASGLVGGPNTQYF. CDR3 sequence (DNA): TGTGCCAGCGGACTAGTGGGAGGGCCAAATACGCAGTATTTT.

This clonotype was counted ten times or more. One junction end disagrees with the germline gene, perhaps due to a read error. V gene TRBV5-1 combines with J gene TRBJ1-2; no firm D call. The length of the CDR3 is 13 residues. CDR1 SGHRS and CDR2 YFSETQ come from the germline V gene. The CDR3 bases are TGCGCCAGCAGCTTTGCAGGTTCGCCAGAGAGGTCCTTC. Encoded protein: CASSFAGSPERSF.

On this clonotype itself: Its ends do not fully match the called genes, so a read error is possible. This chain uses TRBV25-1 with TRBJ1-6; no clear D. The CDR3 has 15 amino acids. In germline, CDR1 is MGHDK, CDR2 SYGVNS. The CDR3 spells CARSARDGRNSPLHF. Written as DNA, the CDR3 is TGTGCCAGAAGTGCTAGAGATGGTCGGAATTCACCCCTCCACTTT.

This clonotype was counted many times. V is TRBV5-1 and J is TRBJ2-6; D unclear. This CDR3 comprises 11 residues. In germline, CDR1 is SGHRS, CDR2 YFSETQ. The V gene lost 4 bases and the J gene lost 10 bases, with 6 bases spanning the gap. The DNA for the CDR3 is TGCGCCAGCAGCACCGTTAACGTCCTGACTTTC. It codes for CASSTVNVLTF.

About this clonotype: One base away lies a much larger clone, so this may be a sequencing read error. The chain couples TRBV20-1 to TRBJ1-2; possibly TRBD1 for D (5 bases). Per germline, CDR1 DFQATT and CDR2 SNEGSKA (reference sequence). This CDR3 is built from 15 residues. CDR3 sequence (DNA): TGCGGTGCTGACAGCCACCGGATTGGTAACTATGGCTACACCTTC. It codes for CGADSHRIGNYGYTF.

At least ten counts were recorded for this clonotype. The chain is built from TRBV25-1 and TRBJ2-1, with 7 positions matching TRBD2. Germline-derived CDR1 and CDR2 are MGHDK and SYGVNS. The V gene end was trimmed by 0 bases and the J gene end by 7 bases; junction bases not matched to a gene: 3. The CDR3 is 14 amino acids. The CDR3 DNA is TGTGCCAGCAGTGAATATGTGGGAGGGAATGAGCAGTTCTTC. This encodes CASSEYVGGNEQFF.

As regards this clonotype: Just one base apart from a much larger clone, this may be a read error. The chain combines TRBV4-3 with TRBJ2-7; TRBD1 is a possible D gene (6 bases). Looked up from germline, CDR1 is LGHNA and CDR2 is YSLEER. The CDR3 contains 16 residues. The CDR3 loop reads CASSQDVQGLTYEQCF. In DNA form, the CDR3 reads TGCGCCAGCAGCCAAGATGTCCAGGGGTTAACCTACGAGCAGTGCTTC.

This clonotype was seen repeatedly, ten times or more. The chain couples TRBV3-1 to TRBJ1-6; D is uncertain. This CDR3 is 15 amino acids long. The germline V gene encodes CDR1 LGHDT and CDR2 YNNKEL (reference sequence). Trimming cost V 1 base and J 5 bases, with 9 bases left between them. The CDR3 DNA reads TGTGCCAGCAGCCAAGCGACCGCAGATAATTCACCCCTCCACTTT. Its protein is CASSQATADNSPLHF.

In this sample, this clonotype turned up many times. This chain connects TRBV29-1 to TRBJ2-2; 7 bases map to TRBD2. Germline CDR1 SQVTM, CDR2 ANQGSEA. This CDR3 has 14 residues. V trimming: 6 bases; J trimming: 4 bases; junction bases outside the gene matches: 8. CDR3 DNA sequence: TGCAGCGTGACCCATAGCGGGCGCACCGGGGAGCTGTTTTTT. Its translation: CSVTHSGRTGELFF.

This clonotype was recorded many times. The chain employs TRBV7-8 and TRBJ2-2, with D possibly being TRBD1 or TRBD2 (5 bases each). In germline, CDR1 is SGHVS, CDR2 FQNEAQ. The CDR3 spans 16 residues. Trimming stripped 8 bases from V and 3 bases from J, with 19 bases between. For the CDR3, the DNA is TGTGCCAGCCGAGGGGCCCCCACAGCGGACACCGGGGAGCTGTTTTTT. Translated, it gives CASRGAPTADTGELFF.

This chain uses TRBV7-9 with TRBJ2-7; possible D gene TRBD2, 5 bases. Germline V gene data show CDR1 as SEHNR and CDR2 as FQNEAQ (reference sequence). Trimming pared 7 bases from V and 5 bases from J, leaving 15 bases between. This CDR3 region has 13 residues. Written as DNA, the CDR3 is TGTGCCAGCACGGACGGGGTGGTTGACGAGCAGTACTTC. Its protein is CASTDGVVDEQYF.

The CDR3 protein is CATLASYEQFF. For the CDR3, the DNA is TGTGCCACACTAGCGTCTTATGAGCAGTTCTTC. This rearrangement joins TRBV6-2 or TRBV6-3 to TRBJ2-1, with TRBD2 matching over 7 bases. Germline CDR1 is MNHEY and CDR2 is SVGEGT. The V and J ends lost 10 bases and 8 bases, in that order; junction bases with no gene match: 5. CDR3 length: 11 amino acids.